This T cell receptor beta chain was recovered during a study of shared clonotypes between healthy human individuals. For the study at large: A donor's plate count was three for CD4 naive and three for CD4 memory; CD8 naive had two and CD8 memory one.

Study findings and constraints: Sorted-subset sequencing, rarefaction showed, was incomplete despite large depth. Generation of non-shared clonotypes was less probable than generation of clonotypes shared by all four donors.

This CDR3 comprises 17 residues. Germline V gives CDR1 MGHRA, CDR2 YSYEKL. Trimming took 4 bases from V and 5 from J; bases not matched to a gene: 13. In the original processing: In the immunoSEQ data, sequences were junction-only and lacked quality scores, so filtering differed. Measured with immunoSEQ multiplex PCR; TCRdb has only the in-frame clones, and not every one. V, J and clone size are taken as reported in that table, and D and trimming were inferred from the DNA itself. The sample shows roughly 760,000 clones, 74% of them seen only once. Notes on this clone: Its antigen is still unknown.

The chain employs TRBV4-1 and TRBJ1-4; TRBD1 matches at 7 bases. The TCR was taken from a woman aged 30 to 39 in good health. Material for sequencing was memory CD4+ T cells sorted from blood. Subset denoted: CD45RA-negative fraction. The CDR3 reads CASSRRGQSGVNEKLFF. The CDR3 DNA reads TGCGCCAGCAGCCGAAGGGGACAGTCGGGAGTAAATGAAAAACTGTTTTTT.